This passage covers 24 T cell receptor beta chains from one sample sequenced in a study of blood T cell repertoires in COVID-19. Using immunoSEQ multiplex PCR, the repertoire was profiled, and TCRdb retains in-frame clones only, with some absent. Of 110,000 or so clones listed, 65% to 90% were seen once; the top ten hold roughly an eighth. The sequenced sample was peripheral blood. These receptors all stem from a human donor in a cohort sampled during active COVID-19.

This clone has only a few counts. The chain has TRBV5-4 and TRBJ2-2; 7 bases line up with TRBD2. Unmatched junction bases numbered 12, after V lost 4 bases and J lost 6 bases. CDR1 and CDR2 (germline): SGHNT, YYREEE (reference sequence). The CDR3 loop spans 16 amino acids. The CDR3 sequence: CASSPGLGGVSGELFF. CDR3 nucleotides: TGTGCCAGCAGCCCTGGACTAGGAGGAGTCTCCGGGGAGCTGTTTTTT.

CDR3 in DNA: TGCAGCGTACAGATTTTAGGGAGCACTGGCTACACCTTC. It codes for CSVQILGSTGYTF. The gene calls are TRBV29-1 and TRBJ1-2; D is undetermined. The CDR3 contains 13 residues. CDR1 SQVTM and CDR2 ANQGSEA come from the germline V gene. V gave up 6 bases and J gave up 7 bases, with 18 bases separating them.

This chain connects TRBV14 to TRBJ2-7; tentative D call: TRBD1 (6 bases). Germline lookup yields CDR1 SGHDN and CDR2 FVKESK. This CDR3 comprises 13 residues. V lost 1 base and J lost 6, with 10 bases in between. CDR3 protein: CASSQGTGTEQYF. Written as DNA, the CDR3 is TGTGCCAGCAGCCAAGGTACAGGGACCGAGCAGTACTTC.

The J gene is TRBJ1-1, the V gene TRBV29-1; 7 bases align to TRBD1. There are 12 residues in the CDR3. The J segment lost 6 bases and the V segment lost 8 bases, leaving 9 bases of the junction unmatched. The germline CDR1 and CDR2 sequences are SQVTM and ANQGSEA. Here the CDR3 reads CSLGGQGAEAFF. The CDR3 DNA sequence: TGCAGCCTTGGGGGTCAGGGGGCTGAAGCTTTCTTT.

This chain connects TRBV4-1 to TRBJ1-4; 7 nucleotides align to TRBD1. The germline gives CDR1 MGHRA, CDR2 YSYEKL. The CDR3 is made up of 15 amino acids. After removal of 7 bases from V and 4 bases from J, the junction contained 9 bases not matched to a gene. The CDR3 coding sequence is TGCGCCAGCAACCAGCCAGGGGGGATTAATGAAAAACTGTTTTTT. The encoded protein is CASNQPGGINEKLFF.

In DNA, the CDR3 is TGCGCCAGCAGCCAAGATATTTCCTATAGCTCCTACAATGAGCAGTTCTTC. It is translated as CASSQDISYSSYNEQFF. The chain recombines TRBV4-3 with TRBJ2-1; no reliable D call. V lost 0 bases, J lost 0 bases, and 12 bases lay in between. Germline CDR1 LGHNA, CDR2 YSLEER. The CDR3 has 17 amino acids.

On this clone itself: The same CDR3 is also encoded by other DNA sequences in this sample. The V and J genes are TRBV2 and TRBJ2-2; unclear D gene. From germline, CDR1 is SNHLY and CDR2 FYNNEI. CDR3 size: 12 residues. Trimming left V 4 bases short and J 6 bases short, with 6 bases between. CDR3 amino acids: CASSVEPGELFF. The CDR3 DNA follows: TGTGCCAGCAGTGTTGAGCCCGGGGAGCTGTTTTTT. Full variable domain (rest looked up from reference TRBV2 and TRBJ2-2): EPEVTQTPSHQVTQMGQEVILRCVPISNHLYFYWYRQILGQKVEFLVSFYNNEISEKSEIFDDQFSVERPDGSNFTLKIRSTKLEDSAMYFCASSVEPGELFFGEGSRLTVL.

V and J are TRBV7-8 and TRBJ1-1; D is unresolved. The germline V gene encodes CDR1 SGHVS and CDR2 FQNEAQ. This CDR3 has 15 amino acids. V lost 0 bases and J lost 1, with 9 bases in between. The CDR3 here is CASSLAPGWNTEAFF. CDR3 DNA sequence: TGTGCCAGCAGCTTAGCGCCAGGTTGGAACACTGAAGCTTTCTTT.

The V gene is TRBV18, the J gene TRBJ1-5; a weak D match, TRBD1 (6 bases). There are 18 residues in the CDR3. V lost 1 base and J 0 bases, leaving 16 bases between the germline ends. Germline V gene data show CDR1 as KGHSH and CDR2 as LQKENI. The CDR3 DNA is TGTGCCAGCTCACCACGATTCAGGGGTTCGGATAGCAATCAGCCCCAGCATTTT. Translated: CASSPRFRGSDSNQPQHF.

J is TRBJ2-3 and V is TRBV5-1; 7 positions agree with TRBD1. The junction had 6 bases not matched to a gene; V was cut back by 3 bases and J by 2 bases. The CDR3 loop spans 15 amino acids. Germline CDR1 reads SGHRS; CDR2 reads YFSETQ. Written as DNA, the CDR3 is TGCGCCAGCAGCTCTACAGGGGAAGTCACAGATACGCAGTATTTT. Protein product: CASSSTGEVTDTQYF.

V and J are TRBV7-9 and TRBJ2-7; weak D call: TRBD1 (6 bases). V lost 5 bases and J lost 1, with 12 bases in between. The CDR3 totals 14 residues. Germline V gene data show CDR1 as SEHNR and CDR2 as FQNEAQ (reference sequence). CDR3 residues: CASSPGTPSYEQYF. Here the CDR3 DNA reads TGTGCCAGCAGCCCAGGGACACCTTCCTACGAGCAGTACTTC.

The count of this clone is one. This chain uses TRBV5-6 with TRBJ1-3, with D possibly TRBD1 on 6 matching bases. The germline CDR1 and CDR2 sequences are SGHDT and YYEEEE. The CDR3 has 17 residues. Trimming took off 0 bases at V and 0 bases at J, with 13 bases between the two ends. The CDR3 nucleotides are TGTGCCAGCAGCTTGGATCACAGGGCCTACTCTGGAAACACCATATATTTT. Residues: CASSLDHRAYSGNTIYF.

V and J are TRBV7-2 and TRBJ1-4; tentatively, D is TRBD1 (6 bases). Trimming pared 3 bases from V and 4 bases from J, leaving 12 bases between. Germline CDR1 is SGHTA and CDR2 is FQGNSA. The length of the CDR3 is 15 residues. The CDR3 nucleotides read TGTGCCAGCAGCTTTCAGGGGTCCCATAATGAAAAACTGTTTTTT. It codes for CASSFQGSHNEKLFF.

This clone was counted a few times. The chain uses TRBV4-1 and TRBJ1-6; a weak D match, TRBD1 (5 bases). Per germline, CDR1 MGHRA and CDR2 YSYEKL. The CDR3 has 16 residues. With 0 bases removed from V and 11 bases from J, the gap between germline ends came to 17 bases. The CDR3 sequence is CASSQDPRQGKTPLHF. The DNA for the CDR3 is TGCGCCAGCAGCCAAGACCCTCGGCAGGGAAAAACACCCCTCCACTTT.

The CDR3 is CASSSENTGELFF. Here the CDR3 DNA reads TGCGCCAGCAGCTCAGAAAACACCGGGGAGCTGTTTTTT. The chain has TRBV5-1 and TRBJ2-2; D is unclear. The CDR3 spans 13 residues. V was trimmed by 3 bases and J by 2 bases, leaving 5 bases between them. Germline V gene sequence: CDR1 SGHRS, CDR2 YFSETQ.

In regard to this clone: Other nucleotide sequences from this sample produce the same CDR3. The CDR3 reads CASSVDRDTEAFF. CDR3 in DNA: TGTGCCAGCAGCGTAGACAGGGACACTGAAGCTTTCTTT. The chain links TRBV9 to TRBJ1-1; weak D call: TRBD1 (6 bases). There are 13 residues in the CDR3. Germline-derived CDR1 and CDR2 are SGDLS and YYNGEE. V lost 0 bases, J lost 3 bases, and 6 bases lay in between.

This clone turned up a few times. The chain couples TRBV9 to TRBJ2-1, with 10 nucleotides matching TRBD2. CDR3 length equals 17 residues. Germline V lookup: CDR1 SGDLS, CDR2 YYNGEE. With V trimmed by 0 bases and J by 7 bases, 10 bases remained unmatched. CDR3 residues: CASSVDPSGGVRNEQFF. The CDR3 DNA sequence: TGTGCCAGCAGCGTAGACCCTAGCGGGGGTGTTAGGAATGAGCAGTTCTTC.

The CDR3 region is CASSQSWGGLAPRVDTGELFF. CDR3 nucleotides: TGTGCCAGCAGCCAGAGTTGGGGGGGACTAGCCCCCCGGGTTGACACCGGGGAGCTGTTTTTT. V is TRBV3-1 (or the pseudogene TRBV3-2) and J is TRBJ2-2; 9 bases line up with TRBD2. V gave up 3 bases and J gave up 3 bases; unmatched junction bases: 20. Germline V CDR1 and CDR2: LGHDT, YNNKEL (reference sequence). This CDR3 has 21 amino acids.

This clone was counted only a few times. The V gene is TRBV11-2, the J gene TRBJ1-4; 10 bases align to TRBD1. V dropped 3 bases and J dropped 8; count of bases not matched to a gene: 0. CDR3 length: 13 amino acids. Germline loops: CDR1 SGHAT, CDR2 FQNNGV. Here the CDR3 reads CASSLGQGEKLFF. CDR3 DNA: TGTGCCAGCAGCTTGGGACAGGGGGAAAAACTGTTTTTT.

As regards this clone: In the same sample, other DNA sequences code for this CDR3. The chain recombines TRBV18 with TRBJ2-5; 9 bases map to TRBD1. The germline CDR1 and CDR2 sequences are KGHSH and LQKENI. The trim removed 3 bases at V and 4 bases at J, leaving 0 bases unmatched. This CDR3 has 13 residues. The CDR3 nucleotides read TGTGCCAGCTCACCGACAGGGGGAGAGACCCAGTACTTC. Translation: CASSPTGGETQYF.

The chain employs TRBV28 and TRBJ1-2, with 7 bases lining up with TRBD1. The J segment lost 6 bases and the V segment lost 3 bases, leaving 7 bases of the junction unmatched. This CDR3 spans 14 amino acids. Germline CDR1 and CDR2: MDHEN and SYDVKM. The CDR3 DNA reads TGTGCCAGCAGTTTGACCGACAGGGATAATGGCTACACCTTC. This codes for CASSLTDRDNGYTF.

This rearrangement joins TRBV19 to TRBJ2-7, with a weak D call TRBD2 (6 bases). Trimming removed 6 bases from V and 2 bases from J, with 17 bases in between. This CDR3 has 15 amino acids. Germline CDR1 LNHDA, CDR2 SQIVND (reference sequence). The CDR3 region is CASSPQTSSAYEQYF. The CDR3 region has the DNA TGTGCCAGTAGCCCCCAGACTAGTTCCGCCTACGAGCAGTACTTC.

The V and J genes are TRBV7-9 and TRBJ1-4, with D maybe TRBD1 (5 bases). V dropped 11 bases and J dropped 8 bases, with 24 bases sitting between them. The CDR3 consists of 15 residues. Germline V gives CDR1 SEHNR, CDR2 FQNEAQ (reference sequence). Here the CDR3 reads CAGSSGPVGGEKLFF. CDR3 DNA sequence: TGTGCCGGTTCTTCGGGGCCCGTCGGGGGGGAAAAACTGTTTTTT.

This clone was seen a few times. The chain uses TRBV24-1 and TRBJ1-4; 7 bases map to TRBD1. From germline, CDR1 is KGHDR and CDR2 SFDVKD. The CDR3 length is 12 residues. V was pared by 12 bases and J by 6 bases, with 6 bases of the junction left unmatched. CDR3 sequence (DNA): TGTGCCTCGATACAGGGGCATGAAAAACTGTTTTTT. Its protein is CASIQGHEKLFF.